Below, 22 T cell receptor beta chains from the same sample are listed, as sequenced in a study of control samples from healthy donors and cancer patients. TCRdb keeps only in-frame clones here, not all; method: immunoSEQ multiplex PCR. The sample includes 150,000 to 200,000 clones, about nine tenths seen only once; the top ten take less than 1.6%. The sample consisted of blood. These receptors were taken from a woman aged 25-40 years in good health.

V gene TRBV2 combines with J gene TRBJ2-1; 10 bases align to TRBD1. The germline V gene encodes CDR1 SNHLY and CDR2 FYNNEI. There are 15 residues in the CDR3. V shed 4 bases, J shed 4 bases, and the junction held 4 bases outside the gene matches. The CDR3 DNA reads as TGTGCCAGCAGTGGTTGGGGACAGGGGTACAATGAGCAGTTCTTC. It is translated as CASSGWGQGYNEQFF.

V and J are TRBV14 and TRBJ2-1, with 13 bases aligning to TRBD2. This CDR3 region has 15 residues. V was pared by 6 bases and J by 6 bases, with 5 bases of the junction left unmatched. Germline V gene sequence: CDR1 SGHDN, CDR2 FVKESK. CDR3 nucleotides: TGTGCCAGCAGACCGACTAGCGGGAGGATCAATGAGCAGTTCTTC. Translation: CASRPTSGRINEQFF.

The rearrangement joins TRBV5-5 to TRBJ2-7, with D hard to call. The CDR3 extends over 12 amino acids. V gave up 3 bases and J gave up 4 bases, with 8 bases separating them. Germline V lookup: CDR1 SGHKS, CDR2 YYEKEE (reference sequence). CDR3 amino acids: CASSSDQYEQYF. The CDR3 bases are TGTGCCAGCAGCTCGGACCAATACGAGCAGTACTTC.

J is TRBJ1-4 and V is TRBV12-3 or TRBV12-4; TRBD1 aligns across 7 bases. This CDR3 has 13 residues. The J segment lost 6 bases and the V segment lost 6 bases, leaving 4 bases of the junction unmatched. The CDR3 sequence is CASRDRADEKLFF. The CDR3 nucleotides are TGTGCCAGCAGAGACAGGGCGGATGAAAAACTGTTTTTT.

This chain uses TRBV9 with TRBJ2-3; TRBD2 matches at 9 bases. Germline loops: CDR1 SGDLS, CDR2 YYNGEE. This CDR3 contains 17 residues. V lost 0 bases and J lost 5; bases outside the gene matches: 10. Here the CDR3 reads CASSVAQRRGGLDTQYF. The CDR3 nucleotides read TGTGCCAGCAGCGTAGCTCAACGGCGGGGGGGCTTAGATACGCAGTATTTT. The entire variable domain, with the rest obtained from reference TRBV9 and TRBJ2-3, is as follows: DSGVTQTPKHLITATGQRVTLRCSPRSGDLSVYWYQQSLDQGLQFLIQYYNGEERAKGNILERFSAQQFPDLHSELNLSSLELGDSALYFCASSVAQRRGGLDTQYFGPGTRLTVL.

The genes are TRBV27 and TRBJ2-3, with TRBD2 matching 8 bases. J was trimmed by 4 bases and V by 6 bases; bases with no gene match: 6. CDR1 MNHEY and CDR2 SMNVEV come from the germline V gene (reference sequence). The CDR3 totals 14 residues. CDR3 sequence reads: CASSPGTRADTQYF. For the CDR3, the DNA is TGTGCCAGCAGCCCCGGGACTAGGGCAGATACGCAGTATTTT.

In nucleotides, the CDR3 is TGTGCCAGCAGTTATAGCGCCCGCACAGATACGCAGTATTTT. Translated, it gives CASSYSARTDTQYF. The chain carries TRBV2 and TRBJ2-3; tentative D call: TRBD2 (5 bases). Germline-derived CDR1 and CDR2 are SNHLY and FYNNEI. Trimming took off 5 bases at V and 1 base at J, with 10 bases between the two ends. The CDR3 totals 14 residues.

CDR3 sequence reads: CASSLGQGAVGNTIYF. The CDR3 DNA reads TGCGCCAGCAGCTTGGGACAGGGGGCGGTTGGAAACACCATATATTTT. J is TRBJ1-3 and V is TRBV5-1, with TRBD1 matching over 10 bases. CDR3 length: 16 amino acids. The junction had 3 bases not matched to a gene; V was cut back by 0 bases and J by 3 bases. CDR1 SGHRS and CDR2 YFSETQ come from the germline V gene.

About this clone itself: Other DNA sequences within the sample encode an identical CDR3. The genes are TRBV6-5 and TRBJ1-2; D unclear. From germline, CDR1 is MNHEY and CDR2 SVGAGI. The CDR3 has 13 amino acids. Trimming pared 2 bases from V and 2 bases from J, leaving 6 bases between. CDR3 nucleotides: TGTGCCAGCAGTTACGGTACCAACTATGGCTACACCTTC. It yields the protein CASSYGTNYGYTF.

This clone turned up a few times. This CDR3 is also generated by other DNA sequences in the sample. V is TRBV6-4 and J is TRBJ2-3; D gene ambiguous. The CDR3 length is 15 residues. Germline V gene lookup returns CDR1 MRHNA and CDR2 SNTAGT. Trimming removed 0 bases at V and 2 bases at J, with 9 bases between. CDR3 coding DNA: TGTGCCAGCAGTGACTCTGGCGGCTCCACAGATACGCAGTATTTT. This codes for CASSDSGGSTDTQYF.

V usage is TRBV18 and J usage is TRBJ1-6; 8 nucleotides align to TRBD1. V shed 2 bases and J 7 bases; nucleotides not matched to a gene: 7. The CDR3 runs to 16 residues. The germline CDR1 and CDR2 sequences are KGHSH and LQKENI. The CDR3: CASSPIVTGGNSPLHF. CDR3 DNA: TGTGCCAGCTCACCAATCGTAACAGGGGGAAATTCACCCCTCCACTTT.

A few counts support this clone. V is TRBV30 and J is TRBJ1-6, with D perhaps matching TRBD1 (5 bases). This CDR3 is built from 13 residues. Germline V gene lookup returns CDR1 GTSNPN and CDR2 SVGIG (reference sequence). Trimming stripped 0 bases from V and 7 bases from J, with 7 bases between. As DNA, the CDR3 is TGTGCCTGGAGTGTACAGGAAAATTCACCCCTCCACTTT. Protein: CAWSVQENSPLHF.

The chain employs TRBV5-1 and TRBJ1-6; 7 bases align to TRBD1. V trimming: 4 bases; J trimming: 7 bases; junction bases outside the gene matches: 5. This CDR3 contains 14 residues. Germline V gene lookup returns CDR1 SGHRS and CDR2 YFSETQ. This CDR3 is CASSAAGGNSPLHF. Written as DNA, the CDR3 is TGCGCCAGCAGCGCGGCAGGGGGGAATTCACCCCTCCACTTT. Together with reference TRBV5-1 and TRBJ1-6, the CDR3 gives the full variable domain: KAGVTQTPRYLIKTRGQQVTLSCSPISGHRSVSWYQQTPGQGLQFLFEYFSETQRNKGNFPGRFSGRQFSNSRSEMNVSTLELGDSALYLCASSAAGGNSPLHFGNGTRLTVT.

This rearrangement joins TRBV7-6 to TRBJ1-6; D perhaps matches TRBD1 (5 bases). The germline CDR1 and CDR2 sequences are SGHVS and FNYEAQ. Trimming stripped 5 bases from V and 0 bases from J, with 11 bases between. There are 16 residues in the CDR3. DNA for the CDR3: TGTGCCAGCAGCCCACAGGCAAGCTCCTATAATTCACCCCTCCACTTT. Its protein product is CASSPQASSYNSPLHF.

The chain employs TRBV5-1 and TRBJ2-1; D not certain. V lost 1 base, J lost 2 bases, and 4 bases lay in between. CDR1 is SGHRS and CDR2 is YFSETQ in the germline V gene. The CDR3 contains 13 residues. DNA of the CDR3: TGCGCCAGCAGCTTGTTCACCTACAATGAGCAGTTCTTC. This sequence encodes CASSLFTYNEQFF.

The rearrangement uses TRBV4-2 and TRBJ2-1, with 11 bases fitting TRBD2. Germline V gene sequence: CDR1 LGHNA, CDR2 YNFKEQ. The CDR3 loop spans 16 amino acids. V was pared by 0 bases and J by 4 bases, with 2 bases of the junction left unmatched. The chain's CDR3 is CASSQDTSGSYNEQFF. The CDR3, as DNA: TGTGCCAGCAGCCAAGATACTAGCGGGAGTTACAATGAGCAGTTCTTC.

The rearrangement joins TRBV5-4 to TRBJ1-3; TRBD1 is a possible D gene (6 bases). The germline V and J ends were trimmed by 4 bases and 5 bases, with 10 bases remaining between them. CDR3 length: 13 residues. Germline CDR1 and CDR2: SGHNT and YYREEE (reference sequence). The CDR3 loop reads CASSTGTRNTIYF. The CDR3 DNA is TGTGCCAGCAGCACCGGGACAAGAAACACCATATATTTT.

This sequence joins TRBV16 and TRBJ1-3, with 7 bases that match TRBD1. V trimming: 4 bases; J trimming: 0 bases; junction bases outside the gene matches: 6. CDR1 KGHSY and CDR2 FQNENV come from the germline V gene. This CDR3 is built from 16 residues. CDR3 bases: TGTGCCAGCAGCCGACAGGGTACTTCCTCTGGAAACACCATATATTTT. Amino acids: CASSRQGTSSGNTIYF.

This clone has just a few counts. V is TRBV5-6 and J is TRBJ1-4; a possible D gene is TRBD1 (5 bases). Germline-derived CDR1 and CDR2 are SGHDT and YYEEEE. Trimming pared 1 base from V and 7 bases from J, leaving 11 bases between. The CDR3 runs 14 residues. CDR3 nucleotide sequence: TGTGCCAGCAGCTTGCAGGGACCGGTTGAAAAACTGTTTTTT. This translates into CASSLQGPVEKLFF.

DNA for the CDR3: TGTGCCAGCAGCTTAACGGGGTCGGATAGGTATGGCTACACCTTC. The encoded protein is CASSLTGSDRYGYTF. The rearrangement uses TRBV7-3 and TRBJ1-2; D is unclear. V lost 0 bases and J lost 5, with 13 bases in between. Germline V gene data show CDR1 as SGHTA and CDR2 as FQGTGA. CDR3 length equals 15 residues.

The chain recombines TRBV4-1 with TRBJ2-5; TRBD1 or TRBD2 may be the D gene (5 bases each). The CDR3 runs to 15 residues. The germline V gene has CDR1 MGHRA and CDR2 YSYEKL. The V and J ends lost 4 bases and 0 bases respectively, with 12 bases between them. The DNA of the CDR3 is TGCGCCAGCAGCCCCGGGACCCTGTACCAAGAGACCCAGTACTTC. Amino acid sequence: CASSPGTLYQETQYF.

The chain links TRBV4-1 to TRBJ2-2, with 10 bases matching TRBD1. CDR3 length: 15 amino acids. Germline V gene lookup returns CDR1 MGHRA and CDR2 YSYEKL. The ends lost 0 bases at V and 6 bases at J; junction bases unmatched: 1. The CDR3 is CASSQEDRGSGELFF. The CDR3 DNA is TGCGCCAGCAGCCAAGAGGACAGGGGGTCCGGGGAGCTGTTTTTT.